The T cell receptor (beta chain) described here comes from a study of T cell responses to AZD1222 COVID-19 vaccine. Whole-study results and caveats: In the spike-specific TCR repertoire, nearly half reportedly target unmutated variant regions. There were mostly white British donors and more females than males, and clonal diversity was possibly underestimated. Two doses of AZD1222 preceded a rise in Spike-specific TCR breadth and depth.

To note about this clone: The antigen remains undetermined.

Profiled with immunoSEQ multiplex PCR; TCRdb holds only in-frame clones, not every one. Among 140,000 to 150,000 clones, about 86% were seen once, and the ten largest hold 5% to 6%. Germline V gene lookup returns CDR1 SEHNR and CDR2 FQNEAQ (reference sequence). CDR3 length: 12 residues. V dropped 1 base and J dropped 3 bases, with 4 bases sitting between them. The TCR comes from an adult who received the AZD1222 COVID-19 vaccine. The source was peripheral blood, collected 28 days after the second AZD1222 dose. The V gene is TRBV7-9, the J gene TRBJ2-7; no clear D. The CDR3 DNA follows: TGTGCCAGCAGCTTAGTTGGCTACGAGCAGTACTTC. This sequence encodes CASSLVGYEQYF.